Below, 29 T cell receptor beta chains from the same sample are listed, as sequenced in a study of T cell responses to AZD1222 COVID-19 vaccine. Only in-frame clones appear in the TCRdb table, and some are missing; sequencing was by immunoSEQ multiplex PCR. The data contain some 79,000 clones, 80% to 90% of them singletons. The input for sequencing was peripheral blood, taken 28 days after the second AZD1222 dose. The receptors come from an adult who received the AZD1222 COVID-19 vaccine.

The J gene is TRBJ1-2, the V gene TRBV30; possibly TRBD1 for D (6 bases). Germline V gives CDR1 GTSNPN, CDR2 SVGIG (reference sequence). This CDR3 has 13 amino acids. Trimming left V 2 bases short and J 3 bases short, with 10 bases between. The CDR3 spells CAWSLGAHYGYTF. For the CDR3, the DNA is TGTGCCTGGAGTTTGGGGGCCCACTATGGCTACACCTTC. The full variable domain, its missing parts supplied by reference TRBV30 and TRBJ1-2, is SQTIHQWPATLVQPVGSPLSLECTVEGTSNPNLYWYRQAAGRGLQLLFYSVGIGQISSEVPQNLSASRPQDRQFILSSKKLLLSDSGFYLCAWSLGAHYGYTFGSGTRLTVV.

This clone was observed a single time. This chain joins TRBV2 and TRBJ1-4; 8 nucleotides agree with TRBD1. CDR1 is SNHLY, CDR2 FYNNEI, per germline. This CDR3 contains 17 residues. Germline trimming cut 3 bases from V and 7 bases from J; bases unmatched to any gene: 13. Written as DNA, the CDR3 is TGTGCCAGCAGTGAGAGGGGGGGACCAGGGACAGGTGAAAAACTGTTTTTT. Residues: CASSERGGPGTGEKLFF.

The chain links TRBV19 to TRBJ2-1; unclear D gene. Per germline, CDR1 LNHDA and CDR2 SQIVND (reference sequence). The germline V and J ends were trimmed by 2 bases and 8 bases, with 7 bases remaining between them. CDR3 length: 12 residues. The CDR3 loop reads CASSITADEQFF. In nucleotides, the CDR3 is TGTGCCAGTAGTATAACGGCCGATGAGCAGTTCTTC. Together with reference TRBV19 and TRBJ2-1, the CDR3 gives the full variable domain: DGGITQSPKYLFRKEGQNVTLSCEQNLNHDAMYWYRQDPGQGLRLIYYSQIVNDFQKGDIAEGYSVSREKKESFPLTVTSAQKNPTAFYLCASSITADEQFFGPGTRLTVL.

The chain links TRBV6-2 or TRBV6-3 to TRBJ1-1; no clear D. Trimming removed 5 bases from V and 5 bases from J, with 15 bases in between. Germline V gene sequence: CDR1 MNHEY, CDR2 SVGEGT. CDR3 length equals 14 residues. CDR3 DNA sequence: TGTGCCAGCAGTGATAATTCATTTTGGACTGAAGCTTTCTTT. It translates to CASSDNSFWTEAFF.

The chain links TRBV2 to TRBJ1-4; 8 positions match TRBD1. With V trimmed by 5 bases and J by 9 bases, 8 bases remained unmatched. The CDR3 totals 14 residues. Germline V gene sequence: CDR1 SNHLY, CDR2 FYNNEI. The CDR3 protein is CASSKTGAPQKLFF. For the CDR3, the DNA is TGTGCCAGCAGTAAGACAGGGGCCCCTCAAAAACTGTTTTTT.

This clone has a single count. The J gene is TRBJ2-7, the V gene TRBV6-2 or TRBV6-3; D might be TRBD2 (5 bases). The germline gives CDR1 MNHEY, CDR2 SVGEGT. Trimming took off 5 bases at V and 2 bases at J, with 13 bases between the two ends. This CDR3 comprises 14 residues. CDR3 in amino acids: CASSRSGTTYEQYF. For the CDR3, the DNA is TGTGCCAGCAGTCGGAGCGGAACTACCTACGAGCAGTACTTC.

CDR3 in amino acids: CASRPTDNSPLHF. The CDR3 region has the DNA TGCGCCAGCCGCCCGACGGATAATTCACCCCTCCACTTT. The chain recombines TRBV5-1 with TRBJ1-6; D is undetermined. The CDR3 has 13 amino acids. The ends were cut back, 7 bases at V and 5 bases at J, with 10 bases in the middle. Germline CDR1 and CDR2: SGHRS and YFSETQ.

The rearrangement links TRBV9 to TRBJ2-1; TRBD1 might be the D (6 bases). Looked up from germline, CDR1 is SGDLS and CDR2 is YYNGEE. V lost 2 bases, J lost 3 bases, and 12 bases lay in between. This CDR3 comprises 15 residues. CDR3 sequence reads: CASSVEGDNYNEQFF. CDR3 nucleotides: TGTGCCAGCAGCGTCGAAGGGGACAACTACAATGAGCAGTTCTTC.

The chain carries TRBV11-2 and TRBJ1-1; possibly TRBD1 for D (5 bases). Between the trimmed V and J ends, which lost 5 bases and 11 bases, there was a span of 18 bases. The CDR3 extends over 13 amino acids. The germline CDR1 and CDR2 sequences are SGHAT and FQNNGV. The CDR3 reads CASSQFLYGAAFF. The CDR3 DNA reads TGTGCCAGCAGCCAATTCTTATACGGGGCGGCTTTCTTT. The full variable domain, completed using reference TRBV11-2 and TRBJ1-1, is EAGVAQSPRYKIIEKRQSVAFWCNPISGHATLYWYQQILGQGPKLLIQFQNNGVVDDSQLPKDRFSAERLKGVDSTLKIQPAKLEDSAVYLCASSQFLYGAAFFGQGTRLTVV.

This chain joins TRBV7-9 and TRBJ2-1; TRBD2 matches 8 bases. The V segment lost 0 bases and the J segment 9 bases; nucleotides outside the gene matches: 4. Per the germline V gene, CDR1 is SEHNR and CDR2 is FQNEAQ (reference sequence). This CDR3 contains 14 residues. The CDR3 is CASSLAAGGAEQFF. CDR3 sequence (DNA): TGTGCCAGCAGCTTAGCTGCCGGGGGGGCTGAGCAGTTCTTC.

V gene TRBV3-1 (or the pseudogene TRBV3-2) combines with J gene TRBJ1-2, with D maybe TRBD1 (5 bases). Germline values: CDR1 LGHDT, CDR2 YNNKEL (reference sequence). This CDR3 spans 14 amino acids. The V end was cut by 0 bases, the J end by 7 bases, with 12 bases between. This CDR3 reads CASSQDQGLRGYTF. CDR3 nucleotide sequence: TGTGCCAGCAGCCAAGACCAGGGTTTGCGTGGCTACACCTTC.

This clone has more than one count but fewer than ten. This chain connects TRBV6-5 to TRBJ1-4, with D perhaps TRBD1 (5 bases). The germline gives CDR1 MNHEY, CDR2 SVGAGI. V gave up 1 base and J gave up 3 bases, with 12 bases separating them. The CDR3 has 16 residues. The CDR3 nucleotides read TGTGCCAGCAGTTACTATATCGGCAGGGCTAATGAAAAACTGTTTTTT. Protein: CASSYYIGRANEKLFF.

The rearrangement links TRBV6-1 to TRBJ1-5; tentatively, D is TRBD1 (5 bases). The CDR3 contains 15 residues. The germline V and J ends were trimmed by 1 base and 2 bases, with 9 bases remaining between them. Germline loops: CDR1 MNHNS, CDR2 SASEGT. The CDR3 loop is CASSEGARGNQPQHF. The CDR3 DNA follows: TGTGCCAGCAGTGAAGGGGCCAGGGGCAATCAGCCCCAGCATTTT.

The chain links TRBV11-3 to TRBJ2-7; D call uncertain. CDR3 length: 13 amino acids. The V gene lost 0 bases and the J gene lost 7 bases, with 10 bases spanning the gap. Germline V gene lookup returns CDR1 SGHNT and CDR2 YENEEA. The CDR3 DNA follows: TGTGCCAGCAGCTTAGATGCAGCAACGGAGCAGTACGTC. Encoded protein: CASSLDAATEQYV.

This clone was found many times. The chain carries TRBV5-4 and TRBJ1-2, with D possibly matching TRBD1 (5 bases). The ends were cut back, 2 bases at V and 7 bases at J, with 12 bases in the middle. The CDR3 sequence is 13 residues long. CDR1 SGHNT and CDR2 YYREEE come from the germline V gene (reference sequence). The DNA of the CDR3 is TGTGCCAGCAGCTTCCAGGGAGTAGGTGGCTACACCTTC. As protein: CASSFQGVGGYTF.

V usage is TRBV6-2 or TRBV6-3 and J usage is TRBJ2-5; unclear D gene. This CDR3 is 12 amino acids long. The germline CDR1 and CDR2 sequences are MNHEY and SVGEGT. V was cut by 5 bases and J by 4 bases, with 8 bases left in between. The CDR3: CASSPQRETQYF. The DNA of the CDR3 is TGTGCCAGCAGTCCCCAACGAGAGACCCAGTACTTC.

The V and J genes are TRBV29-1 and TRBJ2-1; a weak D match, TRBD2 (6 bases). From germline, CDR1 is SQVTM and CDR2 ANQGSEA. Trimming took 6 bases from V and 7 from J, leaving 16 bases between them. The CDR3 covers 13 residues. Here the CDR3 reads CSVDSPRGNEQFF. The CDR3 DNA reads TGCAGCGTGGACTCACCTCGGGGGAATGAGCAGTTCTTC.

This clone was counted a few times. The CDR3 DNA reads TGTGCCAGCAGTCTTGGGGGGGCCAGGACAGATACGCAGTATTTT. This gives the protein CASSLGGARTDTQYF. The V call is TRBV7-9, the J call TRBJ2-3; TRBD2 is a possible D gene (7 bases). Germline values: CDR1 SEHNR, CDR2 FQNEAQ (reference sequence). V lost 6 bases, J lost 3 bases, and 16 bases lay in between. The CDR3 contains 15 residues.

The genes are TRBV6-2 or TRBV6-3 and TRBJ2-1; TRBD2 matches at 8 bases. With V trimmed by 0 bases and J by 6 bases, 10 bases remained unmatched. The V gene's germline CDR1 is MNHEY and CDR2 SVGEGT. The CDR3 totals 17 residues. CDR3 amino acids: CASSYSTGGRLVNEQFF. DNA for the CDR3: TGTGCCAGCAGTTACTCGACAGGCGGGAGGTTGGTCAATGAGCAGTTCTTC.

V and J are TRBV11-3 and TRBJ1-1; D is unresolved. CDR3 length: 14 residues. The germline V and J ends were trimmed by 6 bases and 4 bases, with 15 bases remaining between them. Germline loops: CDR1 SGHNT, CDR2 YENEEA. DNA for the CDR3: TGTGCCAGCAGACCCGGGGAACTACTCACTGAAGCTTTCTTT. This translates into CASRPGELLTEAFF.

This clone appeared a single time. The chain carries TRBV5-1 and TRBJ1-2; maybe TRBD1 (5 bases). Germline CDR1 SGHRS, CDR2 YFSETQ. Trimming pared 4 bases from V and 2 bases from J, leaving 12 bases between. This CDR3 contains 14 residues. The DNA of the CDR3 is TGCGCCAGCAGCCCGGACCGGGGGAACTATGGCTACACCTTC. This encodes CASSPDRGNYGYTF.

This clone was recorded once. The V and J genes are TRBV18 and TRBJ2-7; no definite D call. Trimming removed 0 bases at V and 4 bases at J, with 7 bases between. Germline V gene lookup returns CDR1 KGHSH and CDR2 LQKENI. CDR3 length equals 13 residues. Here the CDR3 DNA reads TGTGCCAGCTCACCACCGTCCCTATACGAGCAGTACTTC. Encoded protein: CASSPPSLYEQYF.

The CDR3 DNA reads TGTGCCAGCAGCGTCGGACTAGCGGGGAGAGGAGGGGTGACAACTGAGCAGTTCTTC. It yields the protein CASSVGLAGRGGVTTEQFF. The gene calls are TRBV9 and TRBJ2-1, with TRBD2 matching 12 bases. Germline V gene data show CDR1 as SGDLS and CDR2 as YYNGEE. The length of the CDR3 is 19 residues. J lost 9 bases, V lost 2 bases, and 18 bases had no gene match.

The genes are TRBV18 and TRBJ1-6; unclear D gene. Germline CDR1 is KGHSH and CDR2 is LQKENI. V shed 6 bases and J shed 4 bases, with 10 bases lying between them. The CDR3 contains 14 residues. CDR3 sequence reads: CASSIGQYNSPLHF. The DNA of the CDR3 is TGTGCCAGCTCTATCGGGCAATATAATTCACCCCTCCACTTT.

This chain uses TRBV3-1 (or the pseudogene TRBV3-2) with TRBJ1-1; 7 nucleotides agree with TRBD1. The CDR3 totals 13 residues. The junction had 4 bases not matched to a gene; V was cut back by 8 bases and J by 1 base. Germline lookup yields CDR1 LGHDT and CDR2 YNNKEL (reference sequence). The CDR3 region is CASSGQQNTEAFF. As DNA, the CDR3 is TGTGCCAGCTCGGGACAGCAGAACACTGAAGCTTTCTTT.

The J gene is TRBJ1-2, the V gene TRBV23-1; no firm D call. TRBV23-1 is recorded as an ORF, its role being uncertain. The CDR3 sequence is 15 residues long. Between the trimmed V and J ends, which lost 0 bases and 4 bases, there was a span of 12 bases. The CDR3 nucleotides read TGCGCCAGCAGTCAATCGAGTCCCCCAACCTATGGCTACACCTTC. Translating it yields CASSQSSPPTYGYTF.

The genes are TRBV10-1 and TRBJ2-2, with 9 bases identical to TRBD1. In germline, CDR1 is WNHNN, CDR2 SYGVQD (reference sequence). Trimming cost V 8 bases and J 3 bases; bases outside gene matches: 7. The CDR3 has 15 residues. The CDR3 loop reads CASVGQGGDTGELFF. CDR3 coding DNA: TGCGCCAGCGTGGGACAGGGAGGGGACACCGGGGAGCTGTTTTTT.

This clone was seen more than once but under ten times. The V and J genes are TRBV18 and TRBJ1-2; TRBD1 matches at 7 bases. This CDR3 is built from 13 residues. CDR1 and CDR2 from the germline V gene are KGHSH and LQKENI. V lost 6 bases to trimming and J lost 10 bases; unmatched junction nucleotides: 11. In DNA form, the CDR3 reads TGTGCCAGCTCCAGGGACAGCTCAGTCGACTACACCTTC. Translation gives CASSRDSSVDYTF. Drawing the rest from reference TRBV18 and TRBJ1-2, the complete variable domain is NAGVMQNPRHLVRRRGQEARLRCSPMKGHSHVYWYRQLPEEGLKFMVYLQKENIIDESGMPKERFSAEFPKEGPSILRIQQVVRGDSAAYFCASSRDSSVDYTFGSGTRLTVV.

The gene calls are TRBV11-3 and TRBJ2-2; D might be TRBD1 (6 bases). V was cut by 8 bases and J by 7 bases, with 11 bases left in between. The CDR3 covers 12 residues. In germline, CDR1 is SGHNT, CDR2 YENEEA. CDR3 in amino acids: CASQGYLGELFF. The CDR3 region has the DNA TGTGCCAGCCAGGGGTATCTCGGGGAGCTGTTTTTT.